This T cell receptor beta chain was captured by sequencing in a study of blood T cell repertoires in COVID-19. Study as a whole: PBMCs, B-cell-depleted T cells, or T cells were the source of the cDNA or gDNA that made up the material.

Under the authors' procedure: Nucleated cell number was recorded as an estimate derived from reference gene primer amplification. The table came from immunoSEQ multiplex PCR; TCRdb's copy has only in-frame clones and leaves some out. V, J and clone size are taken as reported in that table, and D and trimming were inferred from the DNA itself. Of approximately 350,000 clones listed, 75% to 90% were seen once; the top ten hold about 5.4%. In this sample, this clone turned up a few times. Germline V CDR1 and CDR2: MNHEY, SVGEGT. Trimming cost V 7 bases and J 7 bases, with 17 bases left between them. The CDR3 loop spans 13 amino acids. Clinical histories supplied by participants themselves formed the basis of cohort assignment. Recovered status applied to Cohort 3 donors who had two consecutive negative PCRs. It also applied to those with clearance or with symptom resolution.

Sample: PBMCs or T cells enriched from blood (not recorded which). The chain employs TRBV6-2 or TRBV6-3 and TRBJ2-7; D is possibly TRBD2 (6 bases). The TCR comes from a woman aged 45-65 years who had recovered from COVID-19. Written as DNA, the CDR3 is TGTGCCAGCACCCCCGGGGGTCCGGAAGAGCAGTACTTC. This codes for CASTPGGPEEQYF.